A single sample gave rise to the 2 T cell receptor beta chains below, sequenced in a study of T and B cells in COVID-19 patients. Each TRB amplification used about 250-550 ng of genomic DNA from blood. TRB rearrangements were amplified by multiplex PCR with BIOMED2 TRB-A/B primers. TCRdb used MiXCR to reprocess the multiplex PCR reads, holding one entry per CDR3 protein. The top ten hold about 3% of the sample, which has about 15,000 distinct CDR3 sequences, about a quarter seen once. Sequencing was performed on blood. The origin of the receptors is a human donor who had recovered from COVID-19.

The table lists this clonotype with many counts. The rearrangement joins TRBV19 to TRBJ2-5, with 9 bases matching TRBD2. This CDR3 spans 16 amino acids. With V trimmed by 2 bases and J by 4 bases, 8 bases remained unmatched. Per germline, CDR1 LNHDA and CDR2 SQIVND (reference sequence). Written as DNA, the CDR3 is TGTGCCAGTAGTATATCTGCGGGAGGGGTTGGAGAGACCCAGTACTTC. Amino acid sequence: CASSISAGGVGETQYF.

This clonotype showed up just a few times. The chain carries TRBV6-1 and TRBJ2-2; 7 nucleotides agree with TRBD2. The V segment lost 7 bases and the J segment 1 base; nucleotides outside the gene matches: 9. Germline V gene lookup returns CDR1 MNHNS and CDR2 SASEGT. CDR3 length equals 16 residues. The CDR3 region has the DNA TGTGCCAGCATTCGCGGGGCTAGCGGGAACACCGGGGAGCTGTTTTTT. Amino acid sequence: CASIRGASGNTGELFF.